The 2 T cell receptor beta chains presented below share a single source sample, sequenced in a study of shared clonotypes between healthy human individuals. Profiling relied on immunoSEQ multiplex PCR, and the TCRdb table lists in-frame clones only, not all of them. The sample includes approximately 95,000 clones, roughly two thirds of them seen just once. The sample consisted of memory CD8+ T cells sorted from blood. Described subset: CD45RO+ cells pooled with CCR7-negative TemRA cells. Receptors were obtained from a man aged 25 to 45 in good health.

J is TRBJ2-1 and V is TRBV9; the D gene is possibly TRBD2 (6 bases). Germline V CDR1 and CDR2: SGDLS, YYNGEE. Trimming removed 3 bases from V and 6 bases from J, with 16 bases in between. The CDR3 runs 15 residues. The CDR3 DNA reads TGTGCCAGCAGCGCCGGCGGGATGACGTCCAATGAGCAGTTCTTC. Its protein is CASSAGGMTSNEQFF.

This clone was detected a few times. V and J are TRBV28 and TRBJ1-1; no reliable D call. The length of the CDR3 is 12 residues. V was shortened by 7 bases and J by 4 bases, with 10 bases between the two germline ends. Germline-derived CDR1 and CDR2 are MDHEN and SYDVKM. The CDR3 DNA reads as TGTGCCAGCATGGGTCCGGTCACTGAAGCTTTCTTT. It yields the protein CASMGPVTEAFF.